What follows is one TCR beta chain and its context. The table came from immunoSEQ multiplex PCR; TCRdb's copy has only in-frame clones and leaves some out. The profile shows more than 50,000 clones, around 90% of them singletons. This sample was taken from a study of OX40 agonist ivuxolimab in advanced cancers. Per germline, CDR1 MDHEN and CDR2 SYDVKM. V was pared by 1 base and J by 1 base, with 7 bases between. The CDR3 totals 14 residues. The chain recombines TRBV28 with TRBJ1-1; D unresolved. The sequence was obtained from an adult with an advanced solid tumor such as melanoma, head and neck, liver or kidney cancer. Specimen: CD4+ or CD8+ T cells sorted from blood, collected in a trial of the OX40 agonist ivuxolimab. In nucleotides, the CDR3 is TGTGCCAGCAGTTTATTAGGCAGGAACACTGAAGCTTTCTTT. As protein: CASSLLGRNTEAFF.